This T cell receptor beta chain was sequenced for a study of T cell repertoires in cytomegalovirus infection. Looking at the study overall: CMV infection and matching HLA type were both indicated by public TCR beta signatures.

MiXCR, applied by TCRdb to the reads, yields one record per CDR3 protein. The sample lists 150,000 to 200,000 distinct CDR3 sequences; roughly 9.8% were seen once. Looked up from germline, CDR1 is MNHGY and CDR2 is SAAAGT. The CDR3 has 12 residues. Note on this clonotype: Its cognate antigen is unknown. The CDR3 end shows no conserved phenylalanine or tryptophan, and so a read error is likely.

Broader study findings: The response measured ex vivo was dominated by TCR beta clonotypes (HLA-C-restricted and CMV-specific). Adding up the frequency of public TCR beta families identified people who carried CMV plus the relevant HLA.

The sample was PBMCs. This TCR was recovered from a human donor in good health (CMV status not recorded). Some clones in this sample may be carry-over from other donors' samples. The genes are TRBV6-8 and TRBJ2-7, with D maybe TRBD2 (6 bases). The CDR3 DNA sequence: TGTGCCAGCGGTTACGGAGGGATAGTGCAGTACTTA. It specifies CASGYGGIVQYL.